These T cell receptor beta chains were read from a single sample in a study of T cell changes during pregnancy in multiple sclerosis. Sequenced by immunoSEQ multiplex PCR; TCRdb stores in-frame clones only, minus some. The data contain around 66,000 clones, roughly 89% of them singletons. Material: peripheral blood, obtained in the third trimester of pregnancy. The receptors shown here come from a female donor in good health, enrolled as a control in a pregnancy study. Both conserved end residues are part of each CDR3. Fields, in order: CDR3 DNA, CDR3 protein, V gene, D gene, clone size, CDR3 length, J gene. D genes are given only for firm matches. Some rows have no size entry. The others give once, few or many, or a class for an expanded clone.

DNA: TGTGCCATCAGTGAGCTCCGGGGTAGAAGAACAGATACGCAGTATTTT; CDR3: CAISELRGRRTDTQYF; V: TRBV10-3; D: -; size: once; length: 16; J: TRBJ2-3
DNA: TGTGCCAGCAGCCTCATGGGACAGGGAGTTGGTGGCGAGCAGTACTTC; CDR3: CASSLMGQGVGGEQYF; V: TRBV5-4; D: TRBD1; size: once; length: 16; J: TRBJ2-7
DNA: TGTGCCAGCAGTTACGGGACAGGGGCTAGAGATACGCAGTATTTT; CDR3: CASSYGTGARDTQYF; V: TRBV6-6; D: TRBD1; size: -; length: 15; J: TRBJ2-3
DNA: TGTGCCAGCAGCCACCTTCCCGGCTCTGGGGCCAACGTCCTGACTTTC; CDR3: CASSHLPGSGANVLTF; V: TRBV14; D: -; size: -; length: 16; J: TRBJ2-6
DNA: TGCGCCAGCAGCTTGGGCCTAGCGGGGGGAGAGACCCAGTACTTC; CDR3: CASSLGLAGGETQYF; V: TRBV5-1; D: TRBD2; size: -; length: 15; J: TRBJ2-5
DNA: TGCAGCGTCCATCGACAGGAATATGGCTACACCTTC; CDR3: CSVHRQEYGYTF; V: TRBV29-1; D: -; size: -; length: 12; J: TRBJ1-2
DNA: TGTGCCAGCAGCTTAGGGACAGTATCCACCGGGGAGCTGTTTTTT; CDR3: CASSLGTVSTGELFF; V: TRBV11-2; D: -; size: -; length: 15; J: TRBJ2-2
DNA: TGTGCCAGCAGCTTGCCTTCCGGGGAGCTGTTTTTT; CDR3: CASSLPSGELFF; V: TRBV5-4; D: -; size: -; length: 12; J: TRBJ2-2
DNA: TGTGCCAGCAGTCGGGACAGTTCCTACGAGCAGTACTTC; CDR3: CASSRDSSYEQYF; V: TRBV7-9; D: TRBD1; size: -; length: 13; J: TRBJ2-7
DNA: TGTGCCAGCAGCTTAGGACCAGGGGCCCTTTTTGGCGGCTACACCTTC; CDR3: CASSLGPGALFGGYTF; V: TRBV7-6; D: -; size: -; length: 16; J: TRBJ1-2
DNA: TGTGCCAGCTCACCAACACAGAGATACAATGAGCAGTTCTTC; CDR3: CASSPTQRYNEQFF; V: TRBV18; D: -; size: -; length: 14; J: TRBJ2-1
DNA: TGTGCCAGCGGCTGGCGGGGCGCAGAGACCCAGTACTTC; CDR3: CASGWRGAETQYF; V: TRBV5-6; D: -; size: -; length: 13; J: TRBJ2-5
DNA: TGTGCCAGCTCACCTCCAGGGTCCTCTGGGGCCAACGTCCTGACTTTC; CDR3: CASSPPGSSGANVLTF; V: TRBV18; D: -; size: -; length: 16; J: TRBJ2-6
DNA: TGTGCCAGCAGTCCAGGGTCCTCTGGAAACACCATATATTTT; CDR3: CASSPGSSGNTIYF; V: TRBV28; D: -; size: -; length: 14; J: TRBJ1-3
DNA: TGTGCCAGTGGGGATGACGGGATGGAAGCTTTCTTT; CDR3: CASGDDGMEAFF; V: TRBV19; D: -; size: -; length: 12; J: TRBJ1-1